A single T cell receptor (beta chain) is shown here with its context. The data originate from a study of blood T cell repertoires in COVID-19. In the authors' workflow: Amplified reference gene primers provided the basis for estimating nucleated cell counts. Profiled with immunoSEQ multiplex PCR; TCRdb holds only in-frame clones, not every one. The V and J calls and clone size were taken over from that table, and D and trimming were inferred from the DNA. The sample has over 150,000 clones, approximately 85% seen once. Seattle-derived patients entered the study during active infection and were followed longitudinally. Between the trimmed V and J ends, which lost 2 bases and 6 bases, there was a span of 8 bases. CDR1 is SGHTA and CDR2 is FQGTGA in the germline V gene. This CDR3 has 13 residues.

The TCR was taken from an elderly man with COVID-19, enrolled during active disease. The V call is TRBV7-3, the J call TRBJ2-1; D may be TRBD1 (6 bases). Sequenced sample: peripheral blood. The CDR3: CASSLGTSNEQFF. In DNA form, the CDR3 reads TGTGCCAGCAGCTTAGGGACAAGCAATGAGCAGTTCTTC.